Sequencing of this TCR beta chain was carried out in a study of blood T cells in healthy people across ages (dated by TCRdb to the mid-2010s). Regarding the complete study: Template switching captured roughly one uniquely barcoded TCR beta cDNA molecule per two T cells in model experiments. Two additional independent replicas of 1 million unique cDNA reads from the same blood draw were analyzed for two donors (one aged 18 to 29 and one aged 80 or older). The study measured age-related changes in TCR beta repertoire diversity using deep sequencing normalized with unique cDNA molecular identifiers. To avoid experimental bias, donors of different ages were distributed randomly across sequencing lanes. Donors were grouped into four age groups: young (average roughly 15 years), middle-aged (39), aged (around 60) and long-lived (approximately 75). Study-wide conclusions, independent of this receptor: As age increased, observed TCR beta diversity per million T cells dropped in a roughly linear way, and a significant reduction was already evident by age around 41. Because the CMV infection status of the donors was unknown, age-related changes in expanded clonotypes may potentially have been confounded. Total diversity estimates from one million sequenced T cells were considered lower bounds and underestimates. The percentage of naive T cells measured by flow cytometry correlated strongly with observed TCR beta diversity. Bulk unsorted PBMC profiling prevented conclusive comparison of naive and antigen-experienced compartments. The long-lived group showed more naive CD4+ T cells, fewer expanded clones and increased TCR diversity than the aged group, suggesting age selection.

The table lists this clonotype with a few counts. Its antigen remains unidentified. No base quality information exists; no much larger clone differs at one position. Library generation was performed with 5' RACE. The listed sequencing device is Illumina HiSeq 2500. The second PCR ran for roughly 7 to 11 cycles and used a J-beta primer mix along with a sample-barcoded 5' primer. Each TCR beta cDNA molecule received a unique molecular identifier from a template-switch 5' adaptor carrying 12 random nucleotides. At least 3 million CDR3-containing paired-end reads were obtained from each sample. The Mint cDNA synthesis kit, primed by a TRBC-specific oligonucleotide, was used to synthesize first-strand cDNA from all RNA. Following uracil-DNA glycosylase treatment, a first 18-cycle PCR with universal primers M1SS and BC2_uni_R was performed on all cDNA. The study's processing was this. For normalization, 1 million high-quality reads were randomly selected from each sample, with every read carrying a distinct molecular identifier. Reads sharing molecular identifiers were discarded rather than binned into consensus sequences. MiTCR, run with a Q25 quality threshold and the strictest error-elimination algorithm, handled CDR3 identification, clonotype clustering and error correction. A nonparametric unseen species model using Euler transformation provided a lower-bound estimate of total TCR beta diversity. In-frame beta chains were kept once TCRdb had trimmed the public reads at Q25 with fastp and called clones with MiXCR. Rows merge per CDR3 protein into single entries with the most common DNA and genes. These V and J calls rely on TCRdb rather than the paper's analysis. This sample holds 1 million to 1.2 million distinct CDR3 sequences; about two fifths were observed only once. Of the sample, 10% to 15% is held by the ten largest clones.

Looking up the germline V gene yields CDR1 SQVTM and CDR2 ANQGSEA. CDR3 length: 15 amino acids, cysteine to phenylalanine. Only the CDR3 region is kept as DNA, spanning 45 bases read in frame from base 1. V lost 5 bases and J lost 2 bases, and the count of bases not matched to a germline gene is 11. Systemically healthy Caucasian individuals from Russia, 35 to 50 in total and aged roughly 6 to 100 years, were included as donors. Ten milliliters of peripheral blood were drawn from each donor into EDTA-treated Vacutainer tubes. PBMCs were isolated by Ficoll-Paque density-gradient centrifugation, with at least 6 million obtained per sample. Total RNA, at least 6 micrograms per sample, was extracted from PBMCs with Trizol reagent. For every donor, flow cytometry on a PBMC aliquot measured the percentage of naive CD45RAhigh/CD27high T cells.

The chain was built from TRBV29-1 and TRBJ1-1; 7 bases in the middle match TRBD1. This receptor was obtained from a man between 18 and 29 years old in good health. Sequencing was performed on blood. The CDR3 in this case is CSVNLWDSENTEAFF. The base sequence is TGCAGCGTTAATCTCTGGGACAGCGAAAACACTGAAGCTTTCTTT.